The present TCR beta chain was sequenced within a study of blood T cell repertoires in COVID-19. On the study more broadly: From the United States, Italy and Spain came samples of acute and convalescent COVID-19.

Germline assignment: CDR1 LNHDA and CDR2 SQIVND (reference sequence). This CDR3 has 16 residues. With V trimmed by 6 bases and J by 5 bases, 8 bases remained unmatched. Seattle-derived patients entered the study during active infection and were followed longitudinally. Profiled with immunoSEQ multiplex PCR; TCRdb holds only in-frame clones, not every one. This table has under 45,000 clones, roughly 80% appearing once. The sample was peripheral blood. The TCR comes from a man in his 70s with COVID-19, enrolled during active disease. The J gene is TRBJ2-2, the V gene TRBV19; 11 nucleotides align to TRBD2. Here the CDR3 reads CASSQLAGDVTGELFF. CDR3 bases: TGTGCCAGTAGCCAACTAGCGGGAGATGTGACCGGGGAGCTGTTTTTT. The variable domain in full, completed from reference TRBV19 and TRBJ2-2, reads DGGITQSPKYLFRKEGQNVTLSCEQNLNHDAMYWYRQDPGQGLRLIYYSQIVNDFQKGDIAEGYSVSREKKESFPLTVTSAQKNPTAFYLCASSQLAGDVTGELFFGEGSRLTVL.